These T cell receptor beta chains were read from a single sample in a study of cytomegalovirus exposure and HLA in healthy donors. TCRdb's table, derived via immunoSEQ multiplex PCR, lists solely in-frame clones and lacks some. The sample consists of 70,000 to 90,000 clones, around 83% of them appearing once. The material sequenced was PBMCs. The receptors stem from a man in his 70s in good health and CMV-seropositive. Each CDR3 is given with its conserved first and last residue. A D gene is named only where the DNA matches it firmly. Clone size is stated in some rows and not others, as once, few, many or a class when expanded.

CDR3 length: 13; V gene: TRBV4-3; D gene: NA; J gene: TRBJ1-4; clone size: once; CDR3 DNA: TGCGCCAGCAGTCTAAACAGGGATGAAAAACTGTTTTTT; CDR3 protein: CASSLNRDEKLFF
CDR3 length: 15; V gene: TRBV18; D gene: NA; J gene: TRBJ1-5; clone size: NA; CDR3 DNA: TGTGCCAGCTCACCAGGGCAGGGAACGGGTCAGCCCCAGCATTTT; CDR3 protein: CASSPGQGTGQPQHF
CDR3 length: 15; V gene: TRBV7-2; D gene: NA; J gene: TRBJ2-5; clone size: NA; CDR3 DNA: TGTGCCAGCAGCTTAGGAGGGCAGGACCTCGGAACCCAGTACTTC; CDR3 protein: CASSLGGQDLGTQYF
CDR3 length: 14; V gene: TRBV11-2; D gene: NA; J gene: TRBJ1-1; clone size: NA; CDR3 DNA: TGTGCCAGCGTCTCAGGGTTACAGAACACTGAAGCTTTCTTT; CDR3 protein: CASVSGLQNTEAFF
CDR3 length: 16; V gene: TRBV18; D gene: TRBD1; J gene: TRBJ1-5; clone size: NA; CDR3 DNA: TGTGCCAGCTCACCACCCGGGGGACAGGGCGGACAGCCCCAGCATTTT; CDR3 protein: CASSPPGGQGGQPQHF
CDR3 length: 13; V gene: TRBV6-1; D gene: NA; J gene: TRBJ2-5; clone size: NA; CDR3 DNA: TGTGCCAGCAGTTGGGGGGTCAGAGAGACCCAGTACTTC; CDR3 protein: CASSWGVRETQYF
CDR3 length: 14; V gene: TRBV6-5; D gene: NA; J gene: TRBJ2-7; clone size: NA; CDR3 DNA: TGTGCCAGCAGCCCCTCACTTCTAGGGGACGAGCAGTACTTC; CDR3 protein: CASSPSLLGDEQYF
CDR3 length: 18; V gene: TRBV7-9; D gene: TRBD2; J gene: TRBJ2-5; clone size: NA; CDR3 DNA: TGTGCCAGCAGCCCGCTGTTAGGACTAGCGGGACGGTATGAGACCCAGTACTTC; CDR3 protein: CASSPLLGLAGRYETQYF
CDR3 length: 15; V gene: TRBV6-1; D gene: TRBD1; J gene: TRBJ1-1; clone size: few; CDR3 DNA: TGTGCCAGCAGCGAAAACCGGGACAGAAACACTGAAGCTTTCTTT; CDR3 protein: CASSENRDRNTEAFF
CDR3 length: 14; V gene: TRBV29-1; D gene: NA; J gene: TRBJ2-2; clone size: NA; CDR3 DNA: TGCAGCGCCCGATCGGGGGCGAACACCGGGGAGCTGTTTTTT; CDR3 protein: CSARSGANTGELFF
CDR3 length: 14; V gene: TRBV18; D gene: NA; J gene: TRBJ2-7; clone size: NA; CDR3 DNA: TGTGCCAGCTCACCGGGCAGGGTAAAGTACGAGCAGTACTTC; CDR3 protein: CASSPGRVKYEQYF
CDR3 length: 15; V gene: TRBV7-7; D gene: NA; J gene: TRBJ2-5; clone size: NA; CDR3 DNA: TGTGCCAGCAGCTTACTCCCAGGTCCCCAAGAGACCCAGTACTTC; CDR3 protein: CASSLLPGPQETQYF
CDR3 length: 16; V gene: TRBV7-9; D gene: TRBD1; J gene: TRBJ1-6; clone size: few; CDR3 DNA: TGTGCCAGCAGCTTAGTCGGGACAGGAAATAATTCACCCCTCCACTTT; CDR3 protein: CASSLVGTGNNSPLHF
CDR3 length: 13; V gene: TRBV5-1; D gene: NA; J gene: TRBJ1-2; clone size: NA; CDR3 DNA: TGCGCCAGCAGCTTGGCGCCAGGGTCTGGCTACACCTTC; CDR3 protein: CASSLAPGSGYTF
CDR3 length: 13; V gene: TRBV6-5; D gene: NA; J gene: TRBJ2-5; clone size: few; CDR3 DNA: TGTGCCAGCACCTACGGGCAGGGGGGGACCCAGTACTTC; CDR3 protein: CASTYGQGGTQYF
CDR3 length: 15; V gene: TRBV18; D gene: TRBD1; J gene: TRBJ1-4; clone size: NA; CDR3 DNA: TGTGCCAGCTCACCACCTACAGGGGGGAATGAAAAACTGTTTTTT; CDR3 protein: CASSPPTGGNEKLFF
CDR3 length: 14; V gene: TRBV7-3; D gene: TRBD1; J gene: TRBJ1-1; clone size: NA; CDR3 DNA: TGTGCCAGCAGCCTGGGACAGGCGAACACTGAAGCTTTCTTT; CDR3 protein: CASSLGQANTEAFF
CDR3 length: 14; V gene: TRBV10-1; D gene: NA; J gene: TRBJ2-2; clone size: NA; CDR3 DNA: TGCGCCAGCAGTGGGCAGTCGAACACCGGGGAGCTGTTTTTT; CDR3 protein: CASSGQSNTGELFF
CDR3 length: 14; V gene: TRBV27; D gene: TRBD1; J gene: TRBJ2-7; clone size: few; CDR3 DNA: TGTGCCAGCAGACCAGACAGGGTTCGGTACGAGCAGTACTTC; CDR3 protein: CASRPDRVRYEQYF
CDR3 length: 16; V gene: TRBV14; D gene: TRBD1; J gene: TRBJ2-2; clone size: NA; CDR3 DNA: TGTGCCAGCAGCCAAACCGACAGGGCCATGAGCGGGGAGCTGTTTTTT; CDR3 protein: CASSQTDRAMSGELFF
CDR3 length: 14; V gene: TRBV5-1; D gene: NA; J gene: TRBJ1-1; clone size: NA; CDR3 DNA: TGCGCCAGCAGCTTGGCAGGCCTAACCCCTGAAGCTTTCTTT; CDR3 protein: CASSLAGLTPEAFF
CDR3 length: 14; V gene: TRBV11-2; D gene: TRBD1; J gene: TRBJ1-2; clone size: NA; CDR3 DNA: TGTGCCAGCAGCTTAGTGGGGACAGGTCAAAGCTACACCTTC; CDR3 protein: CASSLVGTGQSYTF
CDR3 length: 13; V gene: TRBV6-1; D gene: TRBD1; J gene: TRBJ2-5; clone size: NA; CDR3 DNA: TGTGCCAGCACTCGACAGGGGTGGGAGACCCAGTACTTC; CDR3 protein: CASTRQGWETQYF
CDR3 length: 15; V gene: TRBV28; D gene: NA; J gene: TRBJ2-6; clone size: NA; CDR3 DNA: TGTGCCAGCAAGCAACAGGGAACTGGGGCCAACGTCCTGACTTTC; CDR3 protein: CASKQQGTGANVLTF
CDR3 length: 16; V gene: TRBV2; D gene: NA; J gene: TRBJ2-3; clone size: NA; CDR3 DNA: TGTGCCAGCAGTGTGGGGGTTAGCGGACCCACAGATACGCAGTATTTT; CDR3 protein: CASSVGVSGPTDTQYF
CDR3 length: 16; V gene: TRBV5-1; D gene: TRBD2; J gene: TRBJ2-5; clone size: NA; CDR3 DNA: TGCGCCAGCAGCCGACTAGCGGGGGCCGCCCAAGAGACCCAGTACTTC; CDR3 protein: CASSRLAGAAQETQYF
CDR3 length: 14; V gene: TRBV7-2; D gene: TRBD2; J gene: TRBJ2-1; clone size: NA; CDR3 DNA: TGTGCCAGCAGCGACCCCGCGGGAGGGAGTGAGCAGTTCTTC; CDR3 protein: CASSDPAGGSEQFF
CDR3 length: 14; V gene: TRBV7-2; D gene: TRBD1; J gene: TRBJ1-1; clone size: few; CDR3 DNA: TGTGCCAGCAGTCCCGGGACAGGGGTCACTGAAGCTTTCTTT; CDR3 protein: CASSPGTGVTEAFF
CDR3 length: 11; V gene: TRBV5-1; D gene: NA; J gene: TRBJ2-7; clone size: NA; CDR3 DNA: TGCGCCAGCAGTTACTCCTACGAGCAGTACTTC; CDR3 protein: CASSYSYEQYF
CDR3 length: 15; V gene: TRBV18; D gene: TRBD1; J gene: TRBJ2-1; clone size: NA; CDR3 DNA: TGTGCCAGCTCACCATCGGGACAGGGGGGGAATGAGCAGTTCTTC; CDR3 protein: CASSPSGQGGNEQFF
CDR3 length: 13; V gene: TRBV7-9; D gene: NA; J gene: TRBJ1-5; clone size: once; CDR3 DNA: TGTGCCAGCAGCTCCACAGGGAACCAGCCCCAGCATTTT; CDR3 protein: CASSSTGNQPQHF